The present T cell receptor beta chain was sequenced within a study of spatial heterogeneity in lung cancer. Study-wide context: The study observed each unique TCR and UMI combination more than ten times on average in raw reads.

The time point here: sample taken at primary tumor resection. The approximately 77 donors had untreated early-stage non-small cell lung cancer. Tumor, nontumor lung or frozen PBMC supplied whole RNA that was sequenced unsorted. Regarding this clonotype: What it binds is not known.

The J segment lost 5 bases and the V segment lost 5 bases, leaving 6 bases of the junction unmatched. The CDR3 consists of 14 residues. Germline V gene data show CDR1 as LNHDA and CDR2 as SQIVND (reference sequence). One entry per CDR3 protein, called by TCRdb with MiXCR from the 5' RACE reads. This table has roughly 80,000 distinct CDR3 sequences, 7% to 9% appearing once. Study-level results: Circulating ubiquitous expanded tumor TCRs were observed more frequently at resection than at follow-up.

V is TRBV19 and J is TRBJ2-7, with TRBD1 matching over 10 bases. The source material was PBMCs, sampled at surgery. The source of this sequence is a male donor with early-stage non-small cell lung cancer. CDR3 nucleotide sequence: TGTGCCAGTAGTTCCCGGGACAGGGGCCACGAGCAGTACTTC. Amino acids: CASSSRDRGHEQYF.